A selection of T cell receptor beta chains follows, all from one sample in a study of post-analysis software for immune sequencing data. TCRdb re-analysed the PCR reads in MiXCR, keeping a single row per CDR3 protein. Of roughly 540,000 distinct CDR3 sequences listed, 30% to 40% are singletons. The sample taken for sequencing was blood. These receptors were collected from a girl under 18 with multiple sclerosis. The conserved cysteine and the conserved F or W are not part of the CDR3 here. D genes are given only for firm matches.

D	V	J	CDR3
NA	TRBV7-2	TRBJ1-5	ASSLGFGSNQPQH
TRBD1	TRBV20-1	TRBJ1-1	SARDELPGGRPEAF
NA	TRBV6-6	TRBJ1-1	ASSYSGLENTEAF
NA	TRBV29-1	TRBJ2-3	SVLRGTLY
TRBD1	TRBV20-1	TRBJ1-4	SARNAGTGHEKLF
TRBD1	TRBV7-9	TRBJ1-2	ASSLAGGGGGAGYT
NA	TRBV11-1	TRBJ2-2	ASSSGTLNTGELF
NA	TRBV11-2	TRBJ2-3	ASSLGGTGADTQY
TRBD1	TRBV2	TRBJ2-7	ASLPSRDRPTYEQY
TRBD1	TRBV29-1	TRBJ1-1	SAVQGADTEAF
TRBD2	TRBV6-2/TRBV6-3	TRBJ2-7	ASKGGLAVTYGQY
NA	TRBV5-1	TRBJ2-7	ASSLVGGGEQY
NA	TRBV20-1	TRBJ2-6	SAGLLAGANVLT
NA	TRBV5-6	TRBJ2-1	ASTAVGAGLNNEQF
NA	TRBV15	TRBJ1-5	ATGESEDQPQH
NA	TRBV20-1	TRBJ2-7	SAPSDSGSSYEQY
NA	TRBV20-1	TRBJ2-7	SAYQADSSYEQY
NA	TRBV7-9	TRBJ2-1	ASSAWGEQF
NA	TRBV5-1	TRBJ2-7	ASSSQDSYEQY
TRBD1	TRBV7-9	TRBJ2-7	ASSADRGLYYEQY
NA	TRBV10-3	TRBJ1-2	AIRSTGDNYGYT
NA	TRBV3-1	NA	AGSPGTRQTQY
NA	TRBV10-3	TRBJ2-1	AISEWNNEQF
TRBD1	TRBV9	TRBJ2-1	ASSITTGQGAYNEQF
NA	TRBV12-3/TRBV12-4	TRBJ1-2	ASSWVGRINYGYT
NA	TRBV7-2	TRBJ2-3	ASGLGVLSEQY
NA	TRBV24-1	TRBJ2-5	ATSDFQAPWETQY
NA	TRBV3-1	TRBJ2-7	ASSLGFRDEQY
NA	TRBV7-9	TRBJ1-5	ATQRQGNQPQH
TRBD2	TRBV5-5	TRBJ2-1	ASSWGLGDNEQF
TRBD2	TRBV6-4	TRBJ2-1	ASSESGLAPYNEQF
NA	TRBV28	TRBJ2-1	AGSWGAGGNEQF
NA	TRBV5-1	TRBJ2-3	ASSSPGTAMTDTQY
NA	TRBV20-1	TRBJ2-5	SARVSTSRETQY
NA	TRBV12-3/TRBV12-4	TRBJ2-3	ASKELDTQY
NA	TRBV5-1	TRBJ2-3	ASSLYGGADTQY
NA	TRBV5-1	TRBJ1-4	ASSLALGNEKLF
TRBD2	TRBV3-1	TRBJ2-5	ASSRPTSGVVVQY
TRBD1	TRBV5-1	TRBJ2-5	ASSLRDREGKEQY
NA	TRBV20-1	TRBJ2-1	SAPGAGEQF
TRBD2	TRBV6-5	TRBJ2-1	ASSYNLGTSNNEQF
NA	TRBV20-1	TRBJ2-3	SARGWGAGDTQY
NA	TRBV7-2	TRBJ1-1	ASSLDGPRTEAF
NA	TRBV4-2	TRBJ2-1	ASSQEGAINNEQF
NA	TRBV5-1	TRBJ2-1	ASSLYLYNEQF
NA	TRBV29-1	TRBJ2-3	SVARGDTDTQY
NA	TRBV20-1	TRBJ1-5	SARRGGNQPQH